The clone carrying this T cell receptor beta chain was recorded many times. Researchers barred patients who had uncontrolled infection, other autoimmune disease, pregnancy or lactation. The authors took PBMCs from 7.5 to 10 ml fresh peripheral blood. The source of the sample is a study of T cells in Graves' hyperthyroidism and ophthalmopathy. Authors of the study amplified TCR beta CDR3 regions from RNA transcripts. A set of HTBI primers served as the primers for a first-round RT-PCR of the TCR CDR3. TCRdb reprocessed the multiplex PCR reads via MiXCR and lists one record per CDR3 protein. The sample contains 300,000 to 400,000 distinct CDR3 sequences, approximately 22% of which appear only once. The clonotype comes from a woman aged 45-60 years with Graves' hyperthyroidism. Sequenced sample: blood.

The DNA for the CDR3 is TGCAGTGCTGGGACAGGAGCAAACCAAGAGACCCAGTACTTC. Protein: CSAGTGANQETQYF. This sequence joins TRBV20-1 and TRBJ2-5; 8 nucleotides line up with TRBD1. The J segment lost 0 bases and the V segment lost 5 bases, leaving 5 bases of the junction unmatched. This CDR3 region has 14 residues. Germline CDR1 DFQATT, CDR2 SNEGSKA (reference sequence).